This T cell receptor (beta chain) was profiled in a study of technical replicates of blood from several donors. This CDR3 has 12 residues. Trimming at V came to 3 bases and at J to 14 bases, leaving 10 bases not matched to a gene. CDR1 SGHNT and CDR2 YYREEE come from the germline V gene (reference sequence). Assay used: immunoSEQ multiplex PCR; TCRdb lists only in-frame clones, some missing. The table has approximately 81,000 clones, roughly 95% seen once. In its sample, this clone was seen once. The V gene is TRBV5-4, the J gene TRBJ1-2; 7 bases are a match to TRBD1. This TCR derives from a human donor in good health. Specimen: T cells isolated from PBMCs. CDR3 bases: TGTGCCAGCAGCTACAACCGACAGGGTGGGACCTTC. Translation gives CASSYNRQGGTF.